Here is one TCR beta chain with its context. Its antigen is still unknown. Within one base of it there is no much larger clone, and no base qualities were kept. CDR1 and CDR2, looked up from the germline V gene, are MRHNA and SNTAGT. The CDR3 measures 13 amino acids from cysteine to phenylalanine. Kept here is only the CDR3 DNA, which spans 39 bases and is read in frame from base 1. V and J are truncated by 9 bases and 6 bases respectively, leaving an intervening sequence of 14 bases. Explained via the paper, the treatment or condition label denotes: preoperative locoregional IRX-2 cytokine immunotherapy. The samples were obtained from a phase Ib study that tested preoperative, locoregional IRX-2 cytokine immunotherapy meant to prime immune responses. Before surgery, IRX-2 was given to the donors, who were patients with early-stage breast cancer. The data belong to a study of preoperative IRX-2 immunotherapy in early breast cancer (dated by TCRdb to the late 2010s).

The protocol used for the library was the immunoSEQ multiplex PCR assay. The immuneACCESS repertoire file appears here via TCRdb, limited to in-frame rearrangements. These files lack a portion of the clones; in checked studies, under half of the deficit traces to unresolved V genes, and the cause of the others is not known. This sample lists about 62,000 clones; 94% were detected once. 1.5% to 2% of the sample is held by the ten biggest clonotypes. The clonotype was recovered from a human donor with breast cancer. Rearrangement joined TRBV6-4 to TRBJ2-2, with TRBD2 tentatively as D gene (6 bases match). Collection of the sample occurred from a patient treated with IRX-2 immunotherapy. The CDR3 region reads CASSAGSSGELFF. The sequenced DNA is TGTGCCAGTTCCGCGGGATCCTCCGGGGAGCTGTTTTTT.